The entry below describes one TCR beta chain. Trimming shortened V by 3 bases and J by 0 bases, and 5 bases separated the two germline ends. The germline gives CDR1 SNHLY, CDR2 FYNNEI. CDR3 length: 13 amino acids. The data stem from a study of T cell changes during pregnancy in multiple sclerosis. Libraries were prepared by immunoSEQ multiplex PCR; TCRdb keeps only in-frame clonotypes and omits some of them. This sample carries about 51,000 clones, approximately 94% of them seen once, and the ten largest clones take around 0.6%. The sequenced sample was CD4+ T cells from peripheral blood mononuclear cells, obtained in the second trimester of pregnancy. This TCR was recovered from a female donor with multiple sclerosis, enrolled in a pregnancy study. The gene calls are TRBV2 and TRBJ1-1; D remains unclear. The CDR3 here is CASSDFMNTEAFF. DNA for the CDR3: TGTGCCAGCAGTGATTTCATGAACACTGAAGCTTTCTTT.